The rows below give T cell receptor beta chains drawn from one sample of a study of cytomegalovirus exposure and HLA in healthy donors. Profiling relied on immunoSEQ multiplex PCR, and the TCRdb table lists in-frame clones only, not all of them. This table holds approximately 61,000 clones, roughly 68% found once. The sample comprised PBMCs. These receptors all come from a woman aged 45-59 years in good health and CMV-seronegative. Each CDR3 is given with its conserved first and last residue. Each record gives: clone size, D gene, J gene, V gene, CDR3 DNA, CDR3 protein. D genes are given only for firm matches. A clone size is listed for some rows: how often the clone was seen (once, few, many), or a class if it is expanded.

clone_size: once; d_call: NA; j_call: TRBJ2-3; v_call: TRBV19; cdr3_nt: TGTGCCAGTAGTTCCAGGGCGCGCACAGATACGCAGTATTTT; cdr3_aa: CASSSRARTDTQYF
clone_size: once; d_call: TRBD2; j_call: TRBJ2-1; v_call: TRBV5-6; cdr3_nt: TGTGCCAGCAGCACTAGCGGTAGCTCCTACAATGAGCAGTTCTTC; cdr3_aa: CASSTSGSSYNEQFF
clone_size: NA; d_call: NA; j_call: TRBJ1-5; v_call: TRBV5-1; cdr3_nt: TGCGCCAGCAGCTTCGGACAGTCCCGGGTCGATCCCCAGCATTTT; cdr3_aa: CASSFGQSRVDPQHF
clone_size: NA; d_call: NA; j_call: TRBJ2-1; v_call: TRBV18; cdr3_nt: TGTGCCAGCTCACGGCTAGCTTTGGGATTCTACAATGAGCAGTTCTTC; cdr3_aa: CASSRLALGFYNEQFF
clone_size: NA; d_call: TRBD2; j_call: TRBJ2-3; v_call: TRBV19; cdr3_nt: TGTGCCAGTAGTTCCCCACTAGCGGGAGGGCCAGATACGCAGTATTTT; cdr3_aa: CASSSPLAGGPDTQYF
clone_size: NA; d_call: TRBD1; j_call: TRBJ2-7; v_call: TRBV5-1; cdr3_nt: TGCGCCAGCAGACTGGGACAGACGCGAGGCGGGCAGTACTTC; cdr3_aa: CASRLGQTRGGQYF
clone_size: NA; d_call: TRBD2; j_call: TRBJ2-1; v_call: TRBV28; cdr3_nt: TGTGCCAGCAATGTAGCGGGAGGGCCCTACAATGAGCAGTTCTTC; cdr3_aa: CASNVAGGPYNEQFF
clone_size: NA; d_call: TRBD1; j_call: TRBJ1-4; v_call: TRBV19; cdr3_nt: TGTGCCAGTAACCCCGGGGACAGTATAAATGAAAAACTGTTTTTT; cdr3_aa: CASNPGDSINEKLFF
clone_size: NA; d_call: NA; j_call: TRBJ1-3; v_call: TRBV5-1; cdr3_nt: TGCGCCAGCAGCTTGGGGCAGGGCCCGGACACCATATATTTT; cdr3_aa: CASSLGQGPDTIYF
clone_size: few; d_call: TRBD2; j_call: TRBJ2-5; v_call: TRBV9; cdr3_nt: TGTGCCAGCAGCGGGTCCGGGACTAGCGGTTTTACCCTAGGGACCCAGTACTTC; cdr3_aa: CASSGSGTSGFTLGTQYF
clone_size: NA; d_call: NA; j_call: TRBJ2-7; v_call: TRBV27; cdr3_nt: TGTGCCAGCAGTCCCCGTCGTACTACACCTTACGAGCAGTACTTC; cdr3_aa: CASSPRRTTPYEQYF
clone_size: NA; d_call: NA; j_call: TRBJ1-5; v_call: TRBV7-2; cdr3_nt: TGTGCCAGCAGCCCACCGGGGGTTGGCAATCAGCCCCAGCATTTT; cdr3_aa: CASSPPGVGNQPQHF
clone_size: few; d_call: TRBD2; j_call: TRBJ2-1; v_call: TRBV7-7; cdr3_nt: TGTGCTAGCAGCTTGGGCGGGAGAGCTTATGAGCAGTTCTTC; cdr3_aa: CASSLGGRAYEQFF
clone_size: NA; d_call: NA; j_call: TRBJ2-7; v_call: TRBV6-6; cdr3_nt: TGTGCCAGCGCCAACACCGACACCTCCTACGAGCAGTACTTC; cdr3_aa: CASANTDTSYEQYF
clone_size: NA; d_call: NA; j_call: TRBJ2-5; v_call: TRBV2; cdr3_nt: TGTGCCAGCGTGGGGGGGACCGGGGGGCGGAGGGAGACCCAGTACTTC; cdr3_aa: CASVGGTGGRRETQYF
clone_size: NA; d_call: TRBD1; j_call: TRBJ1-1; v_call: TRBV28; cdr3_nt: TGTGCCAGCACCATGGCCGGGACAGAGAACACTGAAGCTTTCTTT; cdr3_aa: CASTMAGTENTEAFF
clone_size: few; d_call: NA; j_call: TRBJ1-5; v_call: TRBV4-2; cdr3_nt: TGTGCCAGCAGGCGGACAGATAGCAATCAGCCCCAGCATTTT; cdr3_aa: CASRRTDSNQPQHF
clone_size: NA; d_call: NA; j_call: TRBJ1-5; v_call: TRBV6-6; cdr3_nt: TGTGCCAGCAATAGACAGGCGAGCAATCAGCCCCAGCATTTT; cdr3_aa: CASNRQASNQPQHF
clone_size: NA; d_call: TRBD1; j_call: TRBJ1-1; v_call: TRBV30; cdr3_nt: TGTGCCGGACCGGCCGGACAGGGTTCCGGTGAAGCTTTCTTT; cdr3_aa: CAGPAGQGSGEAFF
clone_size: NA; d_call: NA; j_call: TRBJ2-7; v_call: TRBV7-2; cdr3_nt: TGTGCCAGCAGCTTAGCGGGGGGTGCCTACGAGCAGTACTTC; cdr3_aa: CASSLAGGAYEQYF
clone_size: few; d_call: NA; j_call: TRBJ1-5; v_call: TRBV19; cdr3_nt: TGTGCCAGTAGTCCAGTTAGCTGGGGCAATCAGCCCCAGCATTTT; cdr3_aa: CASSPVSWGNQPQHF
clone_size: NA; d_call: TRBD1; j_call: TRBJ2-7; v_call: TRBV9; cdr3_nt: TGTGCCAGCAGCCCAGGGGGTTTGTCCTACGAGCAGTACTTC; cdr3_aa: CASSPGGLSYEQYF
clone_size: NA; d_call: TRBD2; j_call: TRBJ2-1; v_call: TRBV10-3; cdr3_nt: TGTGCCATCATGGGTAGCGGGAGTTCGCCTGAGCAGTTCTTC; cdr3_aa: CAIMGSGSSPEQFF
clone_size: NA; d_call: NA; j_call: TRBJ1-1; v_call: TRBV29-1; cdr3_nt: TGCAGCGTTGATAGGGAGGGATTGAACACTGAAGCTTTCTTT; cdr3_aa: CSVDREGLNTEAFF
clone_size: NA; d_call: TRBD1; j_call: TRBJ1-2; v_call: TRBV7-2; cdr3_nt: TGTGCCAGCAGCCCGCGGACAGGGGGCTATGGCTACACCTTC; cdr3_aa: CASSPRTGGYGYTF
clone_size: NA; d_call: NA; j_call: TRBJ1-1; v_call: TRBV27; cdr3_nt: TGTGCCAGCAGTTTATCGGGGGGAGCTGAAGCTTTCTTT; cdr3_aa: CASSLSGGAEAFF
clone_size: NA; d_call: NA; j_call: TRBJ1-2; v_call: TRBV30; cdr3_nt: TGTGCCTGGAGTGTTGATACAGGGAGCTATGGCTACACCTTC; cdr3_aa: CAWSVDTGSYGYTF
clone_size: NA; d_call: NA; j_call: TRBJ2-3; v_call: TRBV28; cdr3_nt: TGTGCCAGCAGGGCTCTTGAGGGTACAGATACGCAGTATTTT; cdr3_aa: CASRALEGTDTQYF
clone_size: NA; d_call: NA; j_call: TRBJ2-1; v_call: TRBV19; cdr3_nt: TGTGCCAGTAGTATCTTGCCGGGAGTGTTCAATGAGCAGTTCTTC; cdr3_aa: CASSILPGVFNEQFF
clone_size: NA; d_call: TRBD2; j_call: TRBJ2-7; v_call: TRBV19; cdr3_nt: TGTGCCAGTAGTGCGACGCTAGCGGGAACCTTCTACGAGCAGTACTTC; cdr3_aa: CASSATLAGTFYEQYF
clone_size: NA; d_call: NA; j_call: TRBJ2-3; v_call: TRBV20-1; cdr3_nt: TGCAGTGCTGGACAGTGGGATACGCAGTATTTT; cdr3_aa: CSAGQWDTQYF
clone_size: NA; d_call: NA; j_call: TRBJ1-2; v_call: TRBV9; cdr3_nt: TGTGCCAGCAGCCCCGAGGGAGGGGCCTTTCCGGATGGCTACACCTTC; cdr3_aa: CASSPEGGAFPDGYTF
clone_size: NA; d_call: NA; j_call: TRBJ2-7; v_call: TRBV18; cdr3_nt: TGTGCCAGCTCTCTTAGTAGCTCCTACGAGCAGTACTTC; cdr3_aa: CASSLSSSYEQYF
clone_size: NA; d_call: TRBD2; j_call: TRBJ2-3; v_call: TRBV7-9; cdr3_nt: TGTGCCAGCAGGCCCCGGGGGGTCCGAGCAGATACGCAGTATTTT; cdr3_aa: CASRPRGVRADTQYF
clone_size: once; d_call: NA; j_call: TRBJ2-6; v_call: TRBV5-4; cdr3_nt: TGTGCCAGCAGCCTTCTGTACTCTGGGGCCAACGTCCTGACTTTC; cdr3_aa: CASSLLYSGANVLTF
clone_size: once; d_call: NA; j_call: TRBJ1-1; v_call: TRBV29-1; cdr3_nt: TGCAGCGTTGAAGTCGGAACGGGTACTGAAGCTTTCTTT; cdr3_aa: CSVEVGTGTEAFF
clone_size: NA; d_call: NA; j_call: TRBJ1-2; v_call: TRBV10-1; cdr3_nt: TGCGCCAGCAGACTAGGGCATGGCTACACCTTC; cdr3_aa: CASRLGHGYTF